This record covers a single T cell receptor beta chain. Its specificity is unknown. This record belongs to a study of CD8 T cells in ankylosing spondylitis. General study points: Matched ankylosing spondylitis synovial fluid reportedly showed significant enrichment of disease-linked clones. The study identified a TCR beta motif of several highly homologous variants that appeared characteristic of ankylosing spondylitis blood. With a CD8+ phenotype, disease-linked clones were relatively rare in peripheral blood.

TCRdb processed the 5' RACE reads anew with MiXCR; each CDR3 protein has one entry. This sample yields about 260,000 distinct CDR3 sequences, of which around 20% are seen a single time; roughly 8.3% belongs to the top ten. V gave up 8 bases and J gave up 0 bases; unmatched junction bases: 6. Germline V gene data show CDR1 as MNHEY and CDR2 as SMNVEV (reference sequence). The CDR3 is 17 amino acids. This clonotype was obtained from a male donor with ankylosing spondylitis or in good health (not recorded which). The sequenced sample was blood, either unsorted or a sorted T cell fraction (not recorded which). The chain couples TRBV27 to TRBJ2-1, with 14 bases matching TRBD2. The CDR3: CASLRLAGGSSYNEQFF. The CDR3, as DNA: TGTGCCAGCTTACGACTAGCGGGGGGGTCCTCCTACAATGAGCAGTTCTTC.